This T cell receptor beta chain was profiled in a study of T cell repertoires in cytomegalovirus infection. About the study: Public signatures in TCR beta pointed to CMV infection and matching HLA type. Study-level results: Summed frequency of public TCR beta families distinguished CMV carriers with the relevant HLA. Within the response measured ex vivo, HLA-C-restricted CMV-specific TCR beta clonotypes were dominant.

One entry per CDR3 protein, called by TCRdb with MiXCR from the reads. The sample records a few hundred thousand distinct CDR3 sequences, about a sixth being singletons. The V and J ends lost 5 bases and 7 bases respectively, with 17 bases between them. The length of the CDR3 is 14 residues. This clonotype was observed many times. The antigen is not known. Sequenced sample: PBMCs. The chain joins TRBV12-3 or TRBV12-4 to TRBJ1-1; D unclear. The sequence was obtained from a human donor in good health (CMV status not recorded). Some clones in this sample may be carry-over from other donors' samples. The CDR3 sequence: CASSPQDGLDEAFF. In nucleotides, the CDR3 is TGTGCCAGCAGTCCCCAGGACGGGCTCGATGAAGCTTTCTTT.